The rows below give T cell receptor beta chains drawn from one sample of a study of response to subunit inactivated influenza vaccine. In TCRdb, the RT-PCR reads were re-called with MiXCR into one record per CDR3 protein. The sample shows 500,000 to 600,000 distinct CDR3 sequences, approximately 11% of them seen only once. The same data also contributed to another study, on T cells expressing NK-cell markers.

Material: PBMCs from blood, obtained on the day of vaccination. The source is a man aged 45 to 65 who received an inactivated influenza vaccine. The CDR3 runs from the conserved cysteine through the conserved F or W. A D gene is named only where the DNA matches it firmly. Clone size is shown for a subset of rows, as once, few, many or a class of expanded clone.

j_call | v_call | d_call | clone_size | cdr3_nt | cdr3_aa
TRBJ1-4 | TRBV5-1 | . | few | TGCGCCAGCAGCACGGGGGTCTCCGGTGCGACTAATGAAAAACTGTTTTTT | CASSTGVSGATNEKLFF
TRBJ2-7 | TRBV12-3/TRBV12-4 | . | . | TGTGCCAGCAGTTTACGGCCGATATACGAGCAGTACTTC | CASSLRPIYEQYF
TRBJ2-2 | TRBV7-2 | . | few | TGTGCCAGCAGCTCTATGTCACGAGGGCCCGGGGAGCTGTTTTTT | CASSSMSRGPGELFF
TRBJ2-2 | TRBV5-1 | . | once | TGCGCCAGCAGCCGGACGTTCGGGGAGCTGTTTTTT | CASSRTFGELFF
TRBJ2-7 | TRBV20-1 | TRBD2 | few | TGCAGTGCAGGGAGGACTAGCGGGATCTCCTACGAGCAGTACTTC | CSAGRTSGISYEQYF
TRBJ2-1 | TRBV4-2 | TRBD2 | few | TGTGCCAGCAGGAGCCTAGCGGGGTACAATGAGCAGTTCTTC | CASRSLAGYNEQFF
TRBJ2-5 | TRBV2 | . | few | TGTGCCAGCAGTTGGGAGCGCACGAGACAAGAGACCCAGTACTTC | CASSWERTRQETQYF
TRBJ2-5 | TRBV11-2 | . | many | TGTGCCAGCAGCTTAGCGGGGGTGGTAGAGACCCAGTACTTC | CASSLAGVVETQYF
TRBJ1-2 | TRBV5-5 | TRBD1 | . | TGTGCCAGCAGCTTGGTCCAGGGGGACTATGGCTACACCTTC | CASSLVQGDYGYTF
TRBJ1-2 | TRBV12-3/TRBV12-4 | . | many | TGTGCCAGCAGCCCTGGGATGGGGATTCGTGGCTACACCTTC | CASSPGMGIRGYTF
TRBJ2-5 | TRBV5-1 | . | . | TGCGCCAGCAGCTTGAGACAGGAAGAGACCCAGTACTTC | CASSLRQEETQYF
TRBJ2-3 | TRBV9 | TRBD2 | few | TGTGCCAGCAGCCCCTCTAGCGGGAGAACAGATACGCAGTATTTT | CASSPSSGRTDTQYF
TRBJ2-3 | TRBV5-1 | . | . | TGCGCCAGCAGCTCAACAAAGGGTCCTGGCACAGATACGCAGTATTTT | CASSSTKGPGTDTQYF
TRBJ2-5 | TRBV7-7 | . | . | TGTGCTAGCAGCAAGGGCCCAGGGACCCAGTACTTC | CASSKGPGTQYF
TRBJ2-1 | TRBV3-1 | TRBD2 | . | TGTGCCAGCAGCCAGGGACTAGCGGTCCATTTC | CASSQGLAVHF
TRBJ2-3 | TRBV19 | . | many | TGTGCCAGCAAGTCAGGCCATAGCACAGATACGCAGTATTTT | CASKSGHSTDTQYF
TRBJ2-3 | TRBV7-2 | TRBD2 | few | TGTGCCAGCAGCTTCGCGGGGGGGGCCCGCACAGATACGCAGTATTTT | CASSFAGGARTDTQYF
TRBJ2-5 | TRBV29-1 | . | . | TGCAGCGTTAGACAGAGGGTAGGGACCCAGTACTTC | CSVRQRVGTQYF
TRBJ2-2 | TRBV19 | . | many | TGTGCCAGTAGTATTGGCGGAAGACTCACCGGGGAGCTGTTTTTT | CASSIGGRLTGELFF
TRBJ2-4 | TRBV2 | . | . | TGTGCCAGCAGTCATGAGGCTCCTCTAGCCAAAAACATTCAGTACTTC | CASSHEAPLAKNIQYF
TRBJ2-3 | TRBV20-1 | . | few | TGCAGTGCTCCTCCCGGGAGTTTCACAGATACGCAGTATTTT | CSAPPGSFTDTQYF
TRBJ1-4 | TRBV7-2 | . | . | TGTGCCAGCAGCTTAGGGGGCGTGGAGGAAAAACTGTTTTTT | CASSLGGVEEKLFF
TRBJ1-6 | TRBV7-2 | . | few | TGTGCCAGCAGGGAAGGGGTGTACTATAATTCACCCCTCCACTTT | CASREGVYYNSPLHF
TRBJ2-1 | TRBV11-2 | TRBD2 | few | TGTGCCAGCAGCTCTACCTGGACTAGCGGGACCGACTCCTACAATGAGCAGTTCTTC | CASSSTWTSGTDSYNEQFF
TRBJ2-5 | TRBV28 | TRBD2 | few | TGTGCCAGCAGTCGGGCGGGGACTAGCGGGACTCGAGAGACCCAGTACTTC | CASSRAGTSGTRETQYF
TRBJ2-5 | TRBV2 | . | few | TGTGCCAGCAGTGAAGCGCTGGGGGGCATGGAGACCCAGTACTTC | CASSEALGGMETQYF
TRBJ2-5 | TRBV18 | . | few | TGTGCCAGCTCACGTATGGCACAAGAGACCCAGTACTTC | CASSRMAQETQYF